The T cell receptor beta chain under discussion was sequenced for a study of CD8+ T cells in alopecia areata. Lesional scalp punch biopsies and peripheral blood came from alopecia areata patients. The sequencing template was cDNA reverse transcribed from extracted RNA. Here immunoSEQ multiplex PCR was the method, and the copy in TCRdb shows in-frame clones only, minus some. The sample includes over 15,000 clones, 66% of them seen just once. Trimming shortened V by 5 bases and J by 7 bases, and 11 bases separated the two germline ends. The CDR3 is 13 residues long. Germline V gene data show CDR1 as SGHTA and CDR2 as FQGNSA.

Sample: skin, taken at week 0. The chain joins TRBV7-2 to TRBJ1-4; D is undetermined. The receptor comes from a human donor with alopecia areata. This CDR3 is CASSKYWGEKLFF. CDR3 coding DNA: TGTGCCAGCAGCAAGTACTGGGGTGAAAAACTGTTTTTT.